What follows is one T cell receptor beta chain and its context. Its antigen is undetermined. This sample was included in a study of T cell clonotyping in hematopoietic cell transplantation. Study results and caveats: Recipient TCR diversity dropped after transplant; expanded clonotypes rose from day 30 to 180.

Germline V gene lookup returns CDR1 LNHDA and CDR2 SQIVND (reference sequence). The CDR3 is made up of 15 amino acids. V lost 5 bases, J lost 4 bases, and 7 bases stayed unmatched. Data came from immunoSEQ multiplex PCR; TCRdb stores just in-frame clones and leaves some out. The sample yields over 35,000 clones, 80% to 90% seen once. The rearrangement uses TRBV19 and TRBJ1-5; 8 bases match TRBD1. This clonotype was sampled from a woman aged 40 to 49 in good health. Some clones in this sample may be carry-over from other donors' samples. The sample was peripheral blood mononuclear cells. Here the CDR3 DNA reads TGTGCCAGTAGTCCTGGACAGGGAAGGAATCAGCCCCAGCATTTT. Encoded protein: CASSPGQGRNQPQHF.